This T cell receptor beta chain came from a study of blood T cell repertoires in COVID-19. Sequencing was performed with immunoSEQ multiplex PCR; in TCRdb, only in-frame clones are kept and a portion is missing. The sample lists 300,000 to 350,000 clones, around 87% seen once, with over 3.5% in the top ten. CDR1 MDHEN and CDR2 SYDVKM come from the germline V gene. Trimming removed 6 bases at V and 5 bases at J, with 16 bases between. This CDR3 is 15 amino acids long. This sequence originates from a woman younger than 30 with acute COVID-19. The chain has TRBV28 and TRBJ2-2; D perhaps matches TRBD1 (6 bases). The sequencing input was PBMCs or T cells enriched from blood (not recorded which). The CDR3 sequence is CASSLPGTKTGELFF. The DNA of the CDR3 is TGTGCCAGCAGCCTTCCCGGGACAAAGACCGGGGAGCTGTTTTTT.